The next 20 T cell receptor beta chains were all read from a single sample in a study of cytomegalovirus exposure and HLA in healthy donors. 13 Jbeta primers and 60 Vbeta primers were used for the PCR. Libraries were prepared by immunoSEQ multiplex PCR; TCRdb keeps only in-frame clonotypes and omits some of them. In the table there are more than 140,000 clones, 64% of which are singletons. Sequenced input: PBMCs. These receptors all stem from a woman in her 30s in good health and CMV-seropositive.

V usage is TRBV2 and J usage is TRBJ1-2; TRBD1 might be the D (5 bases). V lost 6 bases to trimming and J lost 8 bases, with 16 bases between them. This CDR3 is 13 amino acids long. In germline, CDR1 is SNHLY, CDR2 FYNNEI. This chain's CDR3 is CASSPVGAPGYTF. CDR3 nucleotide sequence: TGTGCCAGCAGCCCCGTTGGGGCCCCCGGCTACACCTTC.

There are a few counts of this clone. This chain links TRBV5-1 with TRBJ1-2, with TRBD1 matching 8 bases. Trimming removed 0 bases from V and 13 bases from J; junction bases left unmatched: 8. The CDR3 has 13 amino acids. Germline CDR1 reads SGHRS; CDR2 reads YFSETQ. The CDR3 loop is CASSLVPSTGGTF. DNA for the CDR3: TGCGCCAGCAGCTTGGTCCCTTCCACAGGGGGCACCTTC.

A word on this clone: One junction end disagrees with the germline gene, perhaps due to a read error. Distinct nucleotide sequences in the sample also encode this CDR3. V is TRBV7-7 and J is TRBJ1-1; D gene uncertain. Germline CDR1 reads SSHAT; CDR2 reads FNYEAQ (reference sequence). The CDR3 totals 13 residues. CDR3 amino acids: CASSPTGNTEAFF. The CDR3 DNA follows: TGTGCTAGCAGCCCGACGGGGAACACTGAAGCTTTCTTT. Full variable domain (rest looked up from reference TRBV7-7 and TRBJ1-1): GAGVSQSPRYKVTKRGQDVTLRCDPISSHATLYWYQQALGQGPEFLTYFNYEAQPDKSGLPSDRFSAERPEGSISTLTIQRTEQRDSAMYRCASSPTGNTEAFFGQGTRLTVV.

This clone turned up a few times. The chain employs TRBV4-1 and TRBJ1-1; D might be TRBD1 (5 bases). In germline, CDR1 is MGHRA, CDR2 YSYEKL. The CDR3 totals 15 residues. The V end lost 1 base, the J end lost 6 bases, and 15 bases lay between the germline ends. CDR3 sequence: CASSQASAGPAEAFF. CDR3 in DNA: TGCGCCAGCAGCCAAGCCTCGGCAGGGCCCGCTGAAGCTTTCTTT.

By frequency in the sample, this clone is medium-sized. V gene TRBV28 combines with J gene TRBJ2-5; TRBD2 might be the D (6 bases). The CDR3 sequence is 14 residues long. The germline CDR1 and CDR2 sequences are MDHEN and SYDVKM. V dropped 7 bases and J dropped 2 bases, with 14 bases sitting between them. In nucleotides, the CDR3 is TGTGCCAGCACTCCTTGGGAGGTGCAAGAGACCCAGTACTTC. Translated: CASTPWEVQETQYF.

The CDR3 DNA sequence: TGTGCCAGCAGCCCGGGTGGGGCCAACGTCCTGACTTTC. Translating gives CASSPGGANVLTF. The V and J genes are TRBV5-4 and TRBJ2-6, with unresolved D. The CDR3 is 13 amino acids. Germline CDR1 reads SGHNT; CDR2 reads YYREEE (reference sequence). Trimming took 4 bases from V and 3 from J, leaving 5 bases between them.

This clone was recorded a few times. The rearrangement links TRBV6-5 to TRBJ2-3, with D perhaps matching TRBD1 (6 bases). Germline CDR1 and CDR2: MNHEY and SVGAGI. This CDR3 is 12 amino acids long. V was cut by 7 bases and J by 2 bases, with 7 bases left in between. The CDR3 is CASKGVTDTQYF. Here the CDR3 DNA reads TGTGCCAGCAAGGGGGTCACAGATACGCAGTATTTT.

This clone was recorded only once. This chain connects TRBV6-5 to TRBJ1-1; tentative D call: TRBD1 (5 bases). Germline CDR1 and CDR2: MNHEY and SVGAGI. Trimming took off 4 bases at V and 6 bases at J, with 15 bases between the two ends. CDR3 length: 14 amino acids. As DNA, the CDR3 is TGTGCCAGCAGTTCGATCGGGGGGAGGCCTGAAGCTTTCTTT. This translates into CASSSIGGRPEAFF.

The rearrangement links TRBV5-1 to TRBJ2-5; perhaps TRBD2 as D (5 bases). Germline-derived CDR1 and CDR2 are SGHRS and YFSETQ. CDR3 size: 13 residues. Trimming cost V 3 bases and J 3 bases, with 9 bases left between them. CDR3 protein: CASSSGAEETQYF. CDR3 bases: TGCGCCAGCAGCTCCGGAGCGGAAGAGACCCAGTACTTC.

In its sample, this clone was seen a few times. The rearrangement uses TRBV18 and TRBJ2-7; D possibly corresponds to TRBD1 (6 bases). The CDR3 has 12 residues. The V gene's germline CDR1 is KGHSH and CDR2 LQKENI. Trimming took off 8 bases at V and 3 bases at J, with 11 bases between the two ends. The CDR3 DNA reads TGTGCCAGCGCCACACAGGGCTACGAGCAGTACTTC. It yields the protein CASATQGYEQYF.

This CDR3 reads CASSQAAYRQGYYEQYF. The CDR3 nucleotides are TGCGCCAGCAGCCAAGCCGCCTATCGGCAGGGTTACTACGAGCAGTACTTC. J is TRBJ2-7 and V is TRBV4-1; the D gene is possibly TRBD1 (5 bases). V lost 1 base, J lost 3 bases, and 19 bases lay in between. The CDR3 spans 17 residues. CDR1 MGHRA and CDR2 YSYEKL come from the germline V gene.

This sequence joins TRBV2 and TRBJ2-3; D gene ambiguous. This CDR3 has 14 amino acids. V was shortened by 5 bases and J by 0 bases, with 9 bases between the two germline ends. The germline CDR1 and CDR2 sequences are SNHLY and FYNNEI. The CDR3 DNA is TGTGCCAGCAGTCCGGGTCTTAGCACAGATACGCAGTATTTT. Its protein product is CASSPGLSTDTQYF. The full variable domain, with the rest looked up from reference TRBV2 and TRBJ2-3, is EPEVTQTPSHQVTQMGQEVILRCVPISNHLYFYWYRQILGQKVEFLVSFYNNEISEKSEIFDDQFSVERPDGSNFTLKIRSTKLEDSAMYFCASSPGLSTDTQYFGPGTRLTVL.

The gene calls are TRBV28 and TRBJ1-2; D uncertain. The CDR3 spans 14 residues. V lost 5 bases, J lost 4 bases, and 14 bases lay in between. Germline V CDR1 and CDR2: MDHEN, SYDVKM. CDR3: CASSPNPRGYGYTF. Written as DNA, the CDR3 is TGTGCCAGCAGTCCTAACCCACGAGGCTATGGCTACACCTTC.

This clone was picked up one time. The chain has TRBV7-2 and TRBJ2-7; TRBD2 is a possible D gene (5 bases). Germline CDR1 SGHTA, CDR2 FQGNSA. V shed 2 bases and J shed 0 bases, with 11 bases lying between them. This CDR3 has 15 amino acids. As DNA, the CDR3 is TGTGCCAGCAGCTTAATCCAGCGGAGCTCCTACGAGCAGTACTTC. Protein sequence: CASSLIQRSSYEQYF. Based on the CDR3 plus reference TRBV7-2 and TRBJ2-7, the full variable domain is GAGVSQSPSNKVTEKGKDVELRCDPISGHTALYWYRQSLGQGLEFLIYFQGNSAPDKSGLPSDRFSAERTGGSVSTLTIQRTQQEDSAVYLCASSLIQRSSYEQYFGPGTRLTVT.

The chain joins TRBV2 to TRBJ2-7; tentatively, D is TRBD2 (6 bases). The germline V gene encodes CDR1 SNHLY and CDR2 FYNNEI. V lost 1 base to trimming and J lost 2 bases, with 6 bases between them. This CDR3 spans 13 amino acids. CDR3 nucleotide sequence: TGTGCCAGCAGTGAAGGCGGGACCTACGAGCAGTACTTC. Its translation is CASSEGGTYEQYF.

The rearrangement links TRBV5-4 to TRBJ2-1; a weak D match, TRBD2 (6 bases). V lost 2 bases and J lost 8, with 14 bases in between. Germline CDR1 is SGHNT and CDR2 is YYREEE (reference sequence). The CDR3 sequence is 14 residues long. The CDR3 is CASSLGLMVDEQFF. CDR3 sequence (DNA): TGTGCCAGCAGCTTAGGACTAATGGTCGATGAGCAGTTCTTC.

The V gene is TRBV6-5, the J gene TRBJ1-5, with D unresolved. CDR1 is MNHEY and CDR2 is SVGAGI in the germline V gene. Trimming left V 0 bases short and J 6 bases short, with 9 bases between. The CDR3 contains 14 residues. CDR3: CASSYSGGSQPQHF. CDR3 in DNA: TGTGCCAGCAGTTACTCGGGCGGGTCTCAGCCCCAGCATTTT.

The chain employs TRBV30 and TRBJ1-2; D uncertain. This CDR3 has 12 amino acids. Trimming cost V 1 base and J 5 bases, with 8 bases left between them. The germline V gene encodes CDR1 GTSNPN and CDR2 SVGIG (reference sequence). The CDR3 region has the DNA TGTGCCTGGAGTGCCGGGAATTATGGCTACACCTTC. Translated, it gives CAWSAGNYGYTF.

This clone was counted once. The chain employs TRBV5-1 and TRBJ2-6, with 7 bases identical to TRBD1. The CDR3 consists of 16 residues. The germline V gene has CDR1 SGHRS and CDR2 YFSETQ. Trimming cost V 4 bases and J 0 bases; bases outside gene matches: 4. DNA for the CDR3: TGCGCCAGCAGCCGGGACAGTTCCTCTGGGGCCAACGTCCTGACTTTC. This gives the protein CASSRDSSSGANVLTF.

V is TRBV6-1 and J is TRBJ2-7; no definite D call. CDR3 size: 11 residues. Looked up from germline, CDR1 is MNHNS and CDR2 is SASEGT. V lost 3 bases to trimming and J lost 3 bases, with 3 bases between them. In nucleotides, the CDR3 is TGTGCCAGCAGTGATTACTACGAGCAGTACTTC. This codes for CASSDYYEQYF.